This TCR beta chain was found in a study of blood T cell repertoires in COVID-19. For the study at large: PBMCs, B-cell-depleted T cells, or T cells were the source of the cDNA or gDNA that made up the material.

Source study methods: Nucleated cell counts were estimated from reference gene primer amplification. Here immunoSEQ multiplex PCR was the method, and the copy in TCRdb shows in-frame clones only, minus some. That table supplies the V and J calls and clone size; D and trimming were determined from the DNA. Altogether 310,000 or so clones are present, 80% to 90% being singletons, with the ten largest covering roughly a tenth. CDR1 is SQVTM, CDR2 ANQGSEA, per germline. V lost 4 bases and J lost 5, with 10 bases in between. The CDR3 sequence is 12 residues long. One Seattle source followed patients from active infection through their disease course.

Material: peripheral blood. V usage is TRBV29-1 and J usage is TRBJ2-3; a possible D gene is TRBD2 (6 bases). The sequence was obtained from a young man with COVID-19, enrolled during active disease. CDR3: CSVAASVDTQYF. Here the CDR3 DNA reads TGCAGCGTTGCAGCTAGCGTAGATACGCAGTATTTT.